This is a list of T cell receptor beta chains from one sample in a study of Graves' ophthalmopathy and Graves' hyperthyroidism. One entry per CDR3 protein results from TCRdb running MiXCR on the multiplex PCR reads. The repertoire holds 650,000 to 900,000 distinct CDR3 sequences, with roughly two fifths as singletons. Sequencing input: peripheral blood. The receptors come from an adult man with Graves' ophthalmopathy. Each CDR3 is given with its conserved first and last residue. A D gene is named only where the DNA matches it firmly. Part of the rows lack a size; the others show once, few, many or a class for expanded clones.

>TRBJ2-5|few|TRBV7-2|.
CASSHRGTVRQTQYF
TGTGCCAGCAGCCACCGGGGAACGGTACGACAGACCCAGTACTTC
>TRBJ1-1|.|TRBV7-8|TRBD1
CASSTVGTGHTEAFF
TGTGCCAGCAGCACAGTTGGGACAGGACACACTGAAGCTTTCTTT
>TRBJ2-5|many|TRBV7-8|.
CASSFDRDSETQYF
TGTGCCAGCAGCTTCGACCGAGACTCGGAGACCCAGTACTTC
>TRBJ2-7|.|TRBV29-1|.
CSVELWGFGAGEQYF
TGCAGCGTTGAATTATGGGGTTTTGGGGCTGGCGAGCAGTACTTC
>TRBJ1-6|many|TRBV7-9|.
CASSLFERSPLHF
TGTGCCAGCAGCTTATTCGAGAGGTCACCCCTCCACTTT
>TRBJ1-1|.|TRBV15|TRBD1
CATSTGSGGWAEAFF
TGTGCCACCAGCACCGGGTCAGGGGGTTGGGCTGAAGCTTTCTTT
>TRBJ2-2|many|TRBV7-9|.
CASSLGATGELFF
TGTGCCAGCAGCTTAGGGGCCACCGGGGAGCTGTTTTTT
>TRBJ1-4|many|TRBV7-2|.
CASTIGGLGEKLFF
TGTGCCAGCACAATCGGGGGTTTAGGTGAAAAACTGTTTTTT
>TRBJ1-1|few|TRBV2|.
CASSQTTGGTNEAFF
TGTGCCAGCAGCCAGACAACGGGGGGAACTAATGAAGCTTTCTTT
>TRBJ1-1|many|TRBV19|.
CASSSTGSTEAFF
TGTGCCAGTAGCAGTACCGGGAGCACTGAAGCTTTCTTT
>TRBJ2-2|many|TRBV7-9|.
CASSVAGELFF
TGTGCCAGCAGCGTAGCCGGGGAGCTGTTTTTT
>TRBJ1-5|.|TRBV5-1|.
CASSLEGGPNQPQHF
TGCGCCAGCAGCTTGGAAGGCGGGCCCAACCAGCCCCAGCATTTT
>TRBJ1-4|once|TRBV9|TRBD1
CASGSGQGVMEKLFF
TGTGCCAGCGGCTCAGGACAGGGGGTAATGGAAAAACTGTTTTTT
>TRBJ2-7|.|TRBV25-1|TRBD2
CASRRLAGAQYSYEQYF
TGTGCCAGCAGGCGACTAGCGGGAGCCCAATACTCCTACGAGCAGTACTTC
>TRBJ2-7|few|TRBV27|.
CASSQQGEQYF
TGTGCCAGCAGTCAACAGGGAGAGCAGTACTTC
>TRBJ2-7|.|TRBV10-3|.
CASSLEGLAFYEQYF
TGTGCCAGCAGTTTAGAGGGCCTCGCGTTCTACGAGCAGTACTTC
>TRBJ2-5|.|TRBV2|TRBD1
CASRDQDRVETQYF
TGTGCCAGCAGGGACCAAGACAGGGTAGAGACCCAGTACTTC
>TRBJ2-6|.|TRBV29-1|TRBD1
CSVASTGDSGANVLTF
TGCAGCGTTGCCTCGACAGGGGACTCTGGGGCCAACGTCCTGACTTTC
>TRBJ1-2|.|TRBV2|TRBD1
CAGTQGAGGYTF
TGTGCCGGAACACAGGGGGCGGGTGGCTACACCTTC
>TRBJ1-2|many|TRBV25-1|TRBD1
CAIGHSGGDGYTF
TGTGCCATCGGACATTCAGGGGGCGATGGCTACACCTTC
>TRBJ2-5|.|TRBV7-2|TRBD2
CASSLTPGTSGGPQETQYF
TGTGCCAGCAGCTTAACCCCCGGGACTAGCGGGGGACCCCAAGAGACCCAGTACTTC
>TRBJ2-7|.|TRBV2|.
CASSLTGPLVHEQYF
TGTGCCAGCAGTCTGACGGGACCCCTGGTCCACGAGCAGTACTTC
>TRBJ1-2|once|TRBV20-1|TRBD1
CSARGPGGYGYTF
TGCAGTGCTAGAGGACCAGGGGGCTATGGCTACACCTTC
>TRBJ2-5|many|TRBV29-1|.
CSVAGGLFEETQYF
TGCAGCGTTGCCGGGGGCCTGTTCGAAGAGACCCAGTACTTC
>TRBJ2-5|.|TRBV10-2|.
CASRDPGTPALTQYF
TGCGCCAGCAGAGATCCCGGGACTCCAGCATTGACCCAGTACTTC
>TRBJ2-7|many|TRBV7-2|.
CASSLAYSEPWYF
TGTGCCAGCAGCTTAGCGTATTCCGAGCCGTGGTACTTC
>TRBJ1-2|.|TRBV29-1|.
CSVDLGGYGYTF
TGCAGCGTTGATTTGGGGGGCTATGGCTACACCTTC
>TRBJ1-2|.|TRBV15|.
CATSRGVTGGYTF
TGTGCCACCAGCAGAGGGGTAACGGGTGGCTACACCTTC
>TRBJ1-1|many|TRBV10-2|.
CASSENGRSTEAFF
TGCGCCAGCAGTGAAAATGGTAGGAGCACTGAAGCTTTCTTT
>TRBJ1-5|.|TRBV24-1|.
CATSVGRGNQPQHF
TGTGCCACCAGTGTAGGGCGCGGCAATCAGCCCCAGCATTTT
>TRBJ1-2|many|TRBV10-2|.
CASSDTPYGYTF
TGCGCCAGCAGTGACACCCCCTATGGCTACACCTTC
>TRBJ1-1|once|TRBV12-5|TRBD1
CASGPRQGLNTEAFF
TGTGCTAGTGGCCCGCGACAGGGACTGAACACTGAAGCTTTCTTT
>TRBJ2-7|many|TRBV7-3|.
CASSPSPPYEQYF
TGTGCCAGCAGCCCCTCGCCACCCTACGAGCAGTACTTC
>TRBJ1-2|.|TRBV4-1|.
CASSQERGSGYTF
TGCGCCAGCAGCCAAGAACGGGGTTCTGGCTACACCTTC
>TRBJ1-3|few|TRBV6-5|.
CASMASGNTIYF
TGTGCCAGCATGGCCTCCGGAAACACCATATATTTT
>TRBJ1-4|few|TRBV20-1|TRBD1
CSARVGTGEKLFF
TGCAGTGCTAGAGTAGGGACAGGTGAAAAACTGTTTTTT
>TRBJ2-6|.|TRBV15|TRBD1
CATSREIPGGGANVLTF
TGTGCCACCAGCAGAGAAATCCCAGGGGGTGGGGCCAACGTCCTGACCTTC